This T cell receptor (beta chain) stems from a study of CD8+ T cells in alopecia areata. Germline CDR1 and CDR2: SQVTM and ANQGSEA. Trimming pared 3 bases from V and 4 bases from J, leaving 15 bases between. The CDR3 covers 14 residues. Sequencing used cDNA as its template, made by extracting RNA and reverse transcribing it. Libraries were prepared by immunoSEQ multiplex PCR; TCRdb keeps only in-frame clonotypes and omits some of them. Counted here are 200,000 to 250,000 clones, approximately 53% occurring once; the ten biggest clones make up around 5.1%. The sequence was obtained from a human donor in good health. The genes are TRBV29-1 and TRBJ1-2, with a possible D match to TRBD1 (6 bases). The sequenced sample consisted of CD8+ T cells sorted from blood. CDR3 residues: CSVDLGGAGYGYTF. The DNA for the CDR3 is TGCAGCGTTGATTTAGGGGGGGCTGGCTATGGCTACACCTTC.